A single sample is the source of the 11 T cell receptor beta chains below, sequenced in a study of PD-1 blockade in classical Hodgkin lymphoma. TCRdb's table, derived via immunoSEQ multiplex PCR, lists solely in-frame clones and lacks some. The sample shows tens of thousands of clones, roughly 89% of them seen only once. Relapses following autologous stem cell transplantation were seen in all patients, with brentuximab vedotin exposure varying. The sequencing here drew on peripheral blood mononuclear cells (PBMCs), taken before the second cycle of nivolumab. The receptors were gathered from a human donor with classical Hodgkin lymphoma.

This rearrangement joins TRBV5-1 to TRBJ2-5; D ambiguous. V lost 0 bases and J lost 5, with 14 bases in between. Germline CDR1 and CDR2: SGHRS and YFSETQ. The CDR3 spans 15 residues. CDR3 region: CASSLDAYSTETQYF. The CDR3 nucleotides read TGCGCCAGCAGCTTGGATGCTTATTCCACGGAGACCCAGTACTTC.

The chain is built from TRBV2 and TRBJ2-2; 9 nucleotides align to TRBD1. From germline, CDR1 is SNHLY and CDR2 FYNNEI. J was trimmed by 4 bases and V by 6 bases; bases with no gene match: 9. The CDR3 is made up of 16 amino acids. The CDR3 bases are TGTGCCAGCAGCTTCCCGGGACAGGGTTTCACCGGGGAGCTGTTTTTT. It yields the protein CASSFPGQGFTGELFF.

V is TRBV18 and J is TRBJ2-3; 14 bases align to TRBD2. Per germline, CDR1 KGHSH and CDR2 LQKENI. This CDR3 is 16 amino acids long. The V segment lost 6 bases and the J segment 1 base; nucleotides outside the gene matches: 3. The CDR3 sequence is CASSRTSGGRTDTQYF. The CDR3 DNA is TGTGCCAGCTCCCGGACTAGCGGGGGGCGCACAGATACGCAGTATTTT.

The rearrangement joins TRBV28 to TRBJ2-3; D might be TRBD2 (5 bases). Trimming left V 6 bases short and J 5 bases short, with 15 bases between. Germline V gene sequence: CDR1 MDHEN, CDR2 SYDVKM. The CDR3 is made up of 14 amino acids. CDR3 DNA sequence: TGTGCCAGCAGCCAAACCGGCGCGGGAGATACGCAGTATTTT. It translates to CASSQTGAGDTQYF.

The V gene is TRBV6-7, the J gene TRBJ1-2, with D tentatively TRBD1 (6 bases). TRBV6-7 has ORF status, its function being uncertain. V lost 3 bases and J lost 7, with 24 bases in between. CDR3 length equals 17 residues. The CDR3 here is CASSYHHHPDRGGGYTF. In DNA, the CDR3 is TGTGCCAGCAGTTATCACCACCACCCTGATCGAGGGGGTGGCTACACCTTC.

The chain couples TRBV28 to TRBJ1-6; the D gene is possibly TRBD1 (5 bases). With 6 bases removed from V and 10 bases from J, the gap between germline ends came to 16 bases. The CDR3 is 14 amino acids. CDR1 is MDHEN and CDR2 is SYDVKM in the germline V gene. The CDR3 is CASSNGAARSPLHF. The CDR3 DNA sequence: TGTGCCAGCAGCAATGGGGCAGCCCGATCACCCCTCCACTTT.

This sequence joins TRBV7-9 and TRBJ2-6, with D unclear. CDR1 and CDR2 (germline): SEHNR, FQNEAQ (reference sequence). V dropped 5 bases and J dropped 0 bases, with 11 bases sitting between them. There are 16 residues in the CDR3. The CDR3, as DNA: TGTGCCAGCAGCCTTGGACGGACCTCTGGGGCCAACGTCCTGACTTTC. Amino acids: CASSLGRTSGANVLTF.

This clone appeared a single time. The chain uses TRBV5-1 and TRBJ2-1, with D possibly TRBD1 on 5 matching bases. Trimming shortened V by 4 bases and J by 3 bases, and 14 bases separated the two germline ends. Germline V gene sequence: CDR1 SGHRS, CDR2 YFSETQ. The CDR3 contains 15 residues. CDR3 residues: CASSPLSQGYNEQFF. The CDR3 nucleotides read TGCGCCAGCAGCCCACTCTCTCAGGGCTACAATGAGCAGTTCTTC.

V gene TRBV5-1 combines with J gene TRBJ2-6, with 7 positions matching TRBD2. The CDR3 loop spans 19 amino acids. Germline trimming cut 0 bases from V and 2 bases from J; bases unmatched to any gene: 11. Germline CDR1 SGHRS, CDR2 YFSETQ. CDR3 coding DNA: TGCGCCAGCAGCTTGGAGGGAGGGACCGGGAGGACTGGGGCCAACGTCCTGACTTTC. It codes for CASSLEGGTGRTGANVLTF. Using reference TRBV5-1 and TRBJ2-6 for the parts outside the CDR3, the full variable domain is KAGVTQTPRYLIKTRGQQVTLSCSPISGHRSVSWYQQTPGQGLQFLFEYFSETQRNKGNFPGRFSGRQFSNSRSEMNVSTLELGDSALYLCASSLEGGTGRTGANVLTFGAGSRLTVL.

A single count supports this clone. This rearrangement joins TRBV6-5 to TRBJ2-1, with 7 bases identical to TRBD2. This CDR3 region has 13 residues. Trimming took 10 bases from V and 9 from J; bases not matched to a gene: 12. Germline V CDR1 and CDR2: MNHEY, SVGAGI. The CDR3, as DNA: TGTGCCACGGGTAGCGGGCTGGCGGGTGAGCAGTTCTTC. Amino acid sequence: CATGSGLAGEQFF.

By its share, this clone is medium-sized. DNA for the CDR3: TGTGCCAGCAGCTTCATTCACGGAAACAATGAGCAGTTCTTC. Translation gives CASSFIHGNNEQFF. The rearrangement links TRBV5-4 to TRBJ2-1; D is unresolved. Trimming took 2 bases from V and 5 from J, leaving 11 bases between them. The CDR3 consists of 14 residues. CDR1 SGHNT and CDR2 YYREEE come from the germline V gene (reference sequence).